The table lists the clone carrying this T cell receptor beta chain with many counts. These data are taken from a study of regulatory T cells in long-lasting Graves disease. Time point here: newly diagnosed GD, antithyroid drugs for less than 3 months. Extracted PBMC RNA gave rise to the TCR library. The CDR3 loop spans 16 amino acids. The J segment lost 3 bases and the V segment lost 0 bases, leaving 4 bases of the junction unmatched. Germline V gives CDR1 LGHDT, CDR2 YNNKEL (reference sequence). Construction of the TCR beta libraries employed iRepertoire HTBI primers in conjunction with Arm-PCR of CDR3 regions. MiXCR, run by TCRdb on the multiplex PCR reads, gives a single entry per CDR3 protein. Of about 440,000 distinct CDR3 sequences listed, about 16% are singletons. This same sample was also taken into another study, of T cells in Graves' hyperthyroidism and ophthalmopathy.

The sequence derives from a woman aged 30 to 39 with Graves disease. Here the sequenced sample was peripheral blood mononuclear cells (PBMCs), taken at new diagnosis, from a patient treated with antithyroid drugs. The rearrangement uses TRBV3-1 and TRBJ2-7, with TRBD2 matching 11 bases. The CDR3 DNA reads TGTGCCAGCAGCCAAGAAGGGACTAGCGGAAACTACGAGCAGTACTTC. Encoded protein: CASSQEGTSGNYEQYF.